The 16 T cell receptor beta chains below come from one sample, sequenced in a study of control samples from healthy donors and cancer patients. Sequencing used immunoSEQ multiplex PCR; TCRdb keeps in-frame clones, though not all of them. This repertoire shows about 150,000 clones, roughly 94% found once; its top ten account for 14%. Sequenced: PBMCs. The receptors stem from a man between 60 and 70 years old with colorectal cancer.

V is TRBV5-1 and J is TRBJ2-3, with a tentative D call TRBD1 (5 bases). V was pared by 1 base and J by 5 bases, with 14 bases between. Per germline, CDR1 SGHRS and CDR2 YFSETQ. This CDR3 has 15 amino acids. This CDR3 is CASSLQGNKGDTQYF. As DNA, the CDR3 is TGCGCCAGCAGCTTGCAGGGTAATAAAGGAGATACGCAGTATTTT.

This clone came up a few times. CDR3 coding DNA: TGTGCCAGCAGCCCTCCGGGGGTCGCTGGCTACACCTTC. Protein sequence: CASSPPGVAGYTF. The chain combines TRBV11-2 with TRBJ1-2; TRBD1 might be the D (5 bases). Germline assignment: CDR1 SGHAT and CDR2 FQNNGV. The CDR3 is 13 amino acids. V lost 5 bases, J lost 7 bases, and 14 bases lay in between. The whole variable domain, remainder taken from reference TRBV11-2 and TRBJ1-2, is EAGVAQSPRYKIIEKRQSVAFWCNPISGHATLYWYQQILGQGPKLLIQFQNNGVVDDSQLPKDRFSAERLKGVDSTLKIQPAKLEDSAVYLCASSPPGVAGYTFGSGTRLTVV.

The CDR3 loop reads CASSGQALGEKLFF. Written as DNA, the CDR3 is TGTGCCAGTAGTGGACAAGCCCTGGGTGAAAAACTGTTTTTT. The chain recombines TRBV19 with TRBJ1-4; D possibly corresponds to TRBD1 (5 bases). The V gene lost 5 bases and the J gene lost 7 bases, with 14 bases spanning the gap. The CDR3 has 14 residues. Germline V gene data show CDR1 as LNHDA and CDR2 as SQIVND (reference sequence).

The rearrangement joins TRBV7-9 to TRBJ2-5, with 12 bases identical to TRBD2. The CDR3 contains 15 residues. Per germline, CDR1 SEHNR and CDR2 FQNEAQ (reference sequence). The trim removed 8 bases at V and 2 bases at J, leaving 6 bases unmatched. CDR3 bases: TGTGCCAGCGGCCCGGGACTAGCGGGTCAAGAGACCCAGTACTTC. It specifies CASGPGLAGQETQYF.

This chain joins TRBV6-1 and TRBJ2-7; 8 positions agree with TRBD1. The CDR3 is 12 residues long. Germline-derived CDR1 and CDR2 are MNHNS and SASEGT. J gave up 5 bases and V 5 bases, and 2 bases lay outside the gene matches. DNA of the CDR3: TGTGCCAGCAGTCTGGACAGGGACGAGCAGTACTTC. This encodes CASSLDRDEQYF.

V usage is TRBV11-1 and J usage is TRBJ2-3; D not resolved. The CDR3 length is 13 residues. V was cut by 3 bases and J by 5 bases, with 9 bases left in between. CDR1 SGHAT and CDR2 FQDESV come from the germline V gene (reference sequence). Here the CDR3 reads CASSLQEVDTQYF. The DNA of the CDR3 is TGTGCCAGCAGCTTGCAAGAAGTAGATACGCAGTATTTT.

The J gene is TRBJ2-5, the V gene TRBV5-5, with 9 bases that match TRBD1. After removal of 4 bases from V and 4 bases from J, the junction contained 8 bases not matched to a gene. The CDR3 is made up of 15 amino acids. The germline V gene has CDR1 SGHKS and CDR2 YYEKEE (reference sequence). The CDR3 loop is CASSRTGVFGETQYF. CDR3 bases: TGTGCCAGCAGCCGGACAGGGGTATTTGGAGAGACCCAGTACTTC.

As concerns this clone: Different DNA sequences within this sample yield the same CDR3. The V gene is TRBV3-1 (or the pseudogene TRBV3-2), the J gene TRBJ1-2; unclear D gene. The CDR3 is 11 amino acids. V shed 0 bases and J shed 8 bases, with 4 bases lying between them. Germline V lookup: CDR1 LGHDT, CDR2 YNNKEL (reference sequence). CDR3 sequence reads: CASSQEGGYTF. The CDR3 nucleotides are TGTGCCAGCAGCCAAGAAGGCGGCTACACCTTC.

The gene calls are TRBV18 and TRBJ1-1, with D unresolved. Germline-derived CDR1 and CDR2 are KGHSH and LQKENI. The CDR3 covers 14 residues. The V and J ends lost 2 bases and 0 bases respectively, with 7 bases between them. The CDR3 protein is CASSPTEMNTEAFF. CDR3 DNA: TGTGCCAGCTCACCAACAGAGATGAACACTGAAGCTTTCTTT.

The chain combines TRBV6-4 with TRBJ2-2; 10 bases agree with TRBD1. Per germline, CDR1 MRHNA and CDR2 SNTAGT. The CDR3 is 15 residues long. The ends lost 6 bases at V and 4 bases at J; junction bases unmatched: 5. The CDR3 nucleotides read TGTGCCAGCAGCCGACAGGGGGCCATCACCGGGGAGCTGTTTTTT. Its protein is CASSRQGAITGELFF.

Only one count was recorded for this clone. The chain joins TRBV25-1 to TRBJ1-1; D gene uncertain. CDR1 MGHDK and CDR2 SYGVNS come from the germline V gene. The V end was cut by 1 base, the J end by 3 bases, with 12 bases between. The CDR3 spans 15 residues. The CDR3 spells CASSESTLRDTEAFF. The DNA of the CDR3 is TGTGCCAGCAGTGAATCTACATTAAGGGACACTGAAGCTTTCTTT.

J is TRBJ1-5 and V is TRBV7-2; 7 nucleotides align to TRBD1. The J segment lost 0 bases and the V segment lost 3 bases, leaving 14 bases of the junction unmatched. Germline values: CDR1 SGHTA, CDR2 FQGNSA. CDR3 size: 19 residues. The CDR3 DNA follows: TGTGCCAGCAGCTTTAACGGCGACAGGGCGCCCTTTAGCAATCAGCCCCAGCATTTT. This sequence encodes CASSFNGDRAPFSNQPQHF.

The V gene is TRBV29-1, the J gene TRBJ2-5; 8 bases agree with TRBD2. After removal of 3 bases from V and 1 base from J, the junction contained 4 bases not matched to a gene. The CDR3 contains 14 residues. CDR1 is SQVTM, CDR2 ANQGSEA, per germline. The CDR3 sequence: CSVELAGFQETQYF. CDR3 coding DNA: TGCAGCGTTGAGTTAGCGGGGTTCCAAGAGACCCAGTACTTC.

The CDR3, as DNA: TGCAGCGGGAGGCCTCAAAGGAACACTGAAGCTTTCTTT. Protein product: CSGRPQRNTEAFF. J is TRBJ1-1 and V is TRBV29-1; no reliable D call. This CDR3 contains 13 residues. Deletions cut 7 bases from V and 1 base from J, with 13 bases between. Germline lookup yields CDR1 SQVTM and CDR2 ANQGSEA.

This clone was observed a single time. V and J are TRBV7-9 and TRBJ1-2; D remains unclear. V was trimmed by 4 bases and J by 2 bases, leaving 8 bases between them. Germline loops: CDR1 SEHNR, CDR2 FQNEAQ (reference sequence). This CDR3 has 13 amino acids. The CDR3 loop is CASSSPGNYGYTF. Here the CDR3 DNA reads TGTGCCAGCAGCTCCCCCGGGAACTATGGCTACACCTTC. Looking up the rest from reference TRBV7-9 and TRBJ1-2 gives the full variable domain: DTGVSQNPRHKITKRGQNVTFRCDPISEHNRLYWYRQTLGQGPEFLTYFQNEAQLEKSRLLSDRFSAERPKGSFSTLEIQRTEQGDSAMYLCASSSPGNYGYTFGSGTRLTVV.

The chain couples TRBV6-1 to TRBJ2-7; D not certain. The germline V and J ends were trimmed by 1 base and 3 bases, with 10 bases remaining between them. The CDR3 runs to 14 residues. From germline, CDR1 is MNHNS and CDR2 SASEGT. CDR3 sequence (DNA): TGTGCCAGCAGTGAAGTTACCACAAACTACGAGCAGTACTTC. Translated, it gives CASSEVTTNYEQYF.